Listed below are T cell receptor beta chains from one sample, sequenced in a study of beta chain features in type 1 diabetes. Libraries were prepared by immunoSEQ multiplex PCR; TCRdb keeps only in-frame clonotypes and omits some of them. The table has around 430,000 clones, 30% seen once. The sequencing input was naive CD4+ T cells from blood. These receptors were obtained from a man between 18 and 35 years old in good health. CDR3s leave out the opening cysteine and the closing phenylalanine or tryptophan. Fields, in order: J gene, V gene, CDR3 protein.

TRBJ1-4,TRBV4-3,ASSQTGQGVGEKLF
TRBJ1-1,TRBV29-1,SVSTGGNTEAF
TRBJ2-7,TRBV30,AWSATGGFDEQY
TRBJ2-1,TRBV7-9,ASGVTSGYDEQF
TRBJ2-3,TRBV29-1,SVVGRETVDTQY
TRBJ1-1,TRBV30,AWSVRTGEAF
TRBJ2-7,TRBV7-2,ASSLGPRGAYEQY
TRBJ2-7,TRBV30,AWSRQPYEQY
TRBJ1-3,TRBV25-1,ASRGSGNTIY
TRBJ2-1,TRBV18,ASSHGLAGDNEQF
TRBJ2-3,TRBV15,ATRAGHGPQVVDTQY
TRBJ2-1,TRBV2,AIRDRAYNEQF
TRBJ1-1,TRBV9,ASSVGARIITEAF
TRBJ2-1,TRBV30,AWSVLRQGNEQF
TRBJ2-1,TRBV14,ASSLKTGTYNEQF
TRBJ1-1,TRBV2,ASTGQGNTEAF
TRBJ2-7,TRBV5-4,ASSQPQDYEQY
TRBJ1-2,TRBV11-1,ASSLLAQDYGYT
TRBJ2-1,TRBV7-2,ASSFDRTTYNEQF
TRBJ1-5,TRBV30,AWSGEINQPQH
TRBJ2-1,TRBV10-3,AISEVSSYNEQF
TRBJ2-5,TRBV7-3,ASSSGGSGETQY
TRBJ1-4,TRBV29-1,SVGAEDQKLF
TRBJ1-1,TRBV5-1,ASSAIQSRVDTEAF
TRBJ2-2,TRBV2,ASRRLAGVTGELF
TRBJ2-3,TRBV7-2,ASSLVQRALGTDTQY
TRBJ2-3,TRBV6-5,ASSVAGDTQY
TRBJ1-1,TRBV30,AWSVLMNTEAF
TRBJ2-3,TRBV10-3,ATKGETSGATDTQY
TRBJ2-1,TRBV19,ASSTDRGTGTSGREQF
TRBJ2-4,TRBV7-2,ASSFNRGAKNIQY
TRBJ2-5,TRBV9,ASSVGQGQETQY
TRBJ1-5,TRBV9,ASSPNTGQPQH
TRBJ1-2,TRBV30,AWSLDRLYGYT
TRBJ1-2,TRBV6-1,ASSELAYGYT
TRBJ2-5,TRBV7-2,ASSLGLARETQY
TRBJ2-5,TRBV15,ATSINQVPSGQETQY
TRBJ2-3,TRBV7-2,ASSLAVGNTDTQY
TRBJ2-1,TRBV25-1,ASVLGTGKYNEQF
TRBJ2-7,TRBV15,ATSSLGDSRVRESYEQY
TRBJ2-1,TRBV9,ASSALAGARPEEQF
TRBJ2-2,TRBV9,ASSVVSGKNTGELF
TRBJ2-3,TRBV5-1,ASVSGLSTDTQY
TRBJ2-7,TRBV7-3,ASSPYGTTGAYEQY
TRBJ2-5,TRBV5-1,ASSDQETQY
TRBJ1-4,TRBV28,ASSSTVEKLF
TRBJ2-1,TRBV28,ASRPTVVTSWF
TRBJ2-1,TRBV29-1,SVENLAGPQF
TRBJ1-2,TRBV7-9,ASSSEGQFYGYT